This record concerns one TCR beta chain sequence. The antigen is unknown. Genes here carry mouse names. The read ends 1 residue before the CDR3 terminus; that terminus is restored from the germline J gene. The sample comes from a study of tissue T cells after allogeneic stem cell transplantation. TCRbeta CDR3 was sequenced at survey depth with template counts. Sequenced by immunoSEQ multiplex PCR; TCRdb stores in-frame clones only, minus some. The sample lists nearly 4,000 clones, 50% occurring once. The sample's time point: mouse harvest day 7 after allogeneic transplant. Each mouse received 10^7 T-cell-depleted marrow cells plus 10^6 splenic CD5+ T cells by tail vein. This CDR3 contains 14 residues. The ends lost 0 bases at V and 4 bases at J; junction bases unmatched: 0. The germline gives CDR1 SNHLY, CDR2 FYNGKV (reference sequence). General observations from the study: Some tissue clones might be persisting host cells; their alloreactivity or antigen specificity was not determined. Sampling depth was limited, and the cohort was small and clinically varied. TCR repertoires tracked anatomic similarity, regardless of disease or transplant status.

The V gene is TRBV3, the J gene TRBJ2-5; 8 bases fit TRBD2. The clonotype originates from a female BALB/c mouse given C57BL/6 T cells with graft-versus-host disease after an allogeneic hematopoietic cell transplant. The sequencing sample was made of gut tissue. This CDR3 reads CASSLALGEDTQYF. The part of the CDR3 DNA that was read is TGTGCCAGCAGCTTAGCACTGGGGGAAGACACCCAGTAC.